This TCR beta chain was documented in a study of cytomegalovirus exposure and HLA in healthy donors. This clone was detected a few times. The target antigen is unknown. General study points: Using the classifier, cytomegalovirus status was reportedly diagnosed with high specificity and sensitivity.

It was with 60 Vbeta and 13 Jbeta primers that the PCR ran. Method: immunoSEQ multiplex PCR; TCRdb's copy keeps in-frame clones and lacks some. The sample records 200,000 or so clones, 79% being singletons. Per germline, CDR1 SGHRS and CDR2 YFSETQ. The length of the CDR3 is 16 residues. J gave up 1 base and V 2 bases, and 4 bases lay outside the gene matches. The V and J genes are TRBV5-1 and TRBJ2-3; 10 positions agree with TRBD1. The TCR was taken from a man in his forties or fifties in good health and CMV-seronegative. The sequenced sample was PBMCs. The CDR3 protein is CASSLPGTGGTDTQYF. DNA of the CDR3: TGCGCCAGCAGCTTACCCGGGACAGGGGGCACAGATACGCAGTATTTT.